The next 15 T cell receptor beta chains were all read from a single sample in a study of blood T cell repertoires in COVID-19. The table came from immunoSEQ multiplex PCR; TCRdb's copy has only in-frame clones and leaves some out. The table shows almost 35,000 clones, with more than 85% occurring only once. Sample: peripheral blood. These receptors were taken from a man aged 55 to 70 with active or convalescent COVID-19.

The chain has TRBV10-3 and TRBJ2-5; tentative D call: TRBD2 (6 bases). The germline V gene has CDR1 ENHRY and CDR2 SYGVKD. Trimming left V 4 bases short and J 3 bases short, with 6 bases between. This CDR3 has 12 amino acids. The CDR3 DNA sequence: TGTGCCATCAGTGGGGGGGAAGAGACCCAGTACTTC. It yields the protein CAISGGEETQYF.

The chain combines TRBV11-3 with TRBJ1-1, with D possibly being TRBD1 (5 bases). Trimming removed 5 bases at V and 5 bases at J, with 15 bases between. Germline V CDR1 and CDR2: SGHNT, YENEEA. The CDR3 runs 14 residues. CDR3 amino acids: CASSQRGTRTEAFF. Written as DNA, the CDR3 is TGTGCCAGCAGCCAGAGAGGGACTAGGACTGAAGCTTTCTTT.

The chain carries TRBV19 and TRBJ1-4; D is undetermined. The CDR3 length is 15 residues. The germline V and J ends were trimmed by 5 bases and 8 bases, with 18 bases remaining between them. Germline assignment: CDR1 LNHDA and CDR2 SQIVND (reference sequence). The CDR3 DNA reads TGTGCCAGTAGTGGTTCAGTTGGTGAAAAAGAAAAACTGTTTTTT. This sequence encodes CASSGSVGEKEKLFF.

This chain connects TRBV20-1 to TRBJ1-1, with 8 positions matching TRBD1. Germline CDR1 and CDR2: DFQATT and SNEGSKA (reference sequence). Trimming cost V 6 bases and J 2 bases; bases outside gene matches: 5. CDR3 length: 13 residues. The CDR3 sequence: CSASDRGNTEAFF. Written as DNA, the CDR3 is TGCAGTGCAAGTGACAGGGGAAACACTGAAGCTTTCTTT.

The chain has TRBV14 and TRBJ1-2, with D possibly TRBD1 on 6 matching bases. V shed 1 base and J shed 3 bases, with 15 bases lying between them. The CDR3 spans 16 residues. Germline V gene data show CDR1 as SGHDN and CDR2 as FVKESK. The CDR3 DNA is TGTGCCAGCAGCCAAGTCTCAGGGGCGTTGGACTATGGCTACACCTTC. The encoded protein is CASSQVSGALDYGYTF.

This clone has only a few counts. The CDR3 bases are TGTGCCAGCAGCTTTACAGGGGATGGAACAGATACGCAGTATTTT. Translating it yields CASSFTGDGTDTQYF. This chain uses TRBV5-6 with TRBJ2-3, with 7 bases matching TRBD1. The CDR3 has 15 amino acids. J gave up 3 bases and V 2 bases, and 6 bases lay outside the gene matches. CDR1 is SGHDT and CDR2 is YYEEEE in the germline V gene.

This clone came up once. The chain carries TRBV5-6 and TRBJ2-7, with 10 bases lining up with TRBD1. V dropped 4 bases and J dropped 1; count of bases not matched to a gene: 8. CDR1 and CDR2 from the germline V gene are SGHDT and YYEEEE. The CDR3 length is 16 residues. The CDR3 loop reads CASSGGTGEGSYEQYF. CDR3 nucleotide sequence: TGTGCCAGCAGCGGCGGGACAGGGGAAGGGTCCTACGAGCAGTACTTC.

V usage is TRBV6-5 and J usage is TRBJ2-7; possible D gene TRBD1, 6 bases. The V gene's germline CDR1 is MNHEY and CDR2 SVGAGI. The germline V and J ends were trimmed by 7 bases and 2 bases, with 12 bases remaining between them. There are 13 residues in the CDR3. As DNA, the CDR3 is TGTGCCAGCAACCACAGGGTACCCTACGAGCAGTACTTC. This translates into CASNHRVPYEQYF.

CDR3 protein: CASSRREGVNTGELFF. In DNA form, the CDR3 reads TGCGCCAGCAGCCGGCGAGAGGGGGTAAACACCGGGGAGCTGTTTTTT. The chain has TRBV5-1 and TRBJ2-2, with D perhaps TRBD1 (6 bases). CDR1 is SGHRS, CDR2 YFSETQ, per germline. Trimming removed 4 bases at V and 2 bases at J, with 15 bases between. This CDR3 is 16 amino acids long.

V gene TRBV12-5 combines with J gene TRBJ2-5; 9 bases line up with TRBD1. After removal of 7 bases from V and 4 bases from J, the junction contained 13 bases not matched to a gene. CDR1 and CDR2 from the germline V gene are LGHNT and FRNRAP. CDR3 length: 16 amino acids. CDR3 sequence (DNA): TGTGCTAGTGCCAAACTCGCGGGACAGGGTTTAGAGACCCAGTACTTC. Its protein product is CASAKLAGQGLETQYF.

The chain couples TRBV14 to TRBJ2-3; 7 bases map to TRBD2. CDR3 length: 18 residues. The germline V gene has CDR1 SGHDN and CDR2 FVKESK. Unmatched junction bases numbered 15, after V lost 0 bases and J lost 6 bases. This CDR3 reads CASSQDYSWAGDSDTQYF. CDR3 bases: TGTGCCAGCAGCCAAGATTACTCCTGGGCGGGGGACTCGGATACGCAGTATTTT.

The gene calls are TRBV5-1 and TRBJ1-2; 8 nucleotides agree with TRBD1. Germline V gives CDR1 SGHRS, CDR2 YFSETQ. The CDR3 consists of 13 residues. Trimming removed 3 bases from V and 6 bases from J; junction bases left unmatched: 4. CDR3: CASSSDRGDGYTF. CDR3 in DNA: TGCGCCAGCAGCTCTGACAGGGGCGATGGCTACACCTTC.

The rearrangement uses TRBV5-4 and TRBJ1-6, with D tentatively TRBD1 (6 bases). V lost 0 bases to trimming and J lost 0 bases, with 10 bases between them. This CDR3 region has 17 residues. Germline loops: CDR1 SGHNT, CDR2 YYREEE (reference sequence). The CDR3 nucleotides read TGTGCCAGCAGCTTGGGAGGACAGAGCTCCTATAATTCACCCCTCCACTTT. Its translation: CASSLGGQSSYNSPLHF.

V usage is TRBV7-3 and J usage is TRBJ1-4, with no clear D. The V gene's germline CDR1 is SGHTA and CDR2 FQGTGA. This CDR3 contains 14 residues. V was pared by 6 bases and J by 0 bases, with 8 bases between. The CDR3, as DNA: TGTGCCAGCAGGAGATCTGCAACTAATGAAAAACTGTTTTTT. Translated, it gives CASRRSATNEKLFF. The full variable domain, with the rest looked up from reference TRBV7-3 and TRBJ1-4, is GAGVSQTPSNKVTEKGKYVELRCDPISGHTALYWYRQSLGQGPEFLIYFQGTGAADDSGLPNDRFFAVRPEGSVSTLKIQRTERGDSAVYLCASRRSATNEKLFFGSGTQLSVL.

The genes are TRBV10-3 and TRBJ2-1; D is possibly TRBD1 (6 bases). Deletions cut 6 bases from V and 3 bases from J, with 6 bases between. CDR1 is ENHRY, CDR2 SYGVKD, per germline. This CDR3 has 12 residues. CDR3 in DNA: TGTGCCATCAGACAGGGCTACAATGAGCAGTTCTTC. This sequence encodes CAIRQGYNEQFF.